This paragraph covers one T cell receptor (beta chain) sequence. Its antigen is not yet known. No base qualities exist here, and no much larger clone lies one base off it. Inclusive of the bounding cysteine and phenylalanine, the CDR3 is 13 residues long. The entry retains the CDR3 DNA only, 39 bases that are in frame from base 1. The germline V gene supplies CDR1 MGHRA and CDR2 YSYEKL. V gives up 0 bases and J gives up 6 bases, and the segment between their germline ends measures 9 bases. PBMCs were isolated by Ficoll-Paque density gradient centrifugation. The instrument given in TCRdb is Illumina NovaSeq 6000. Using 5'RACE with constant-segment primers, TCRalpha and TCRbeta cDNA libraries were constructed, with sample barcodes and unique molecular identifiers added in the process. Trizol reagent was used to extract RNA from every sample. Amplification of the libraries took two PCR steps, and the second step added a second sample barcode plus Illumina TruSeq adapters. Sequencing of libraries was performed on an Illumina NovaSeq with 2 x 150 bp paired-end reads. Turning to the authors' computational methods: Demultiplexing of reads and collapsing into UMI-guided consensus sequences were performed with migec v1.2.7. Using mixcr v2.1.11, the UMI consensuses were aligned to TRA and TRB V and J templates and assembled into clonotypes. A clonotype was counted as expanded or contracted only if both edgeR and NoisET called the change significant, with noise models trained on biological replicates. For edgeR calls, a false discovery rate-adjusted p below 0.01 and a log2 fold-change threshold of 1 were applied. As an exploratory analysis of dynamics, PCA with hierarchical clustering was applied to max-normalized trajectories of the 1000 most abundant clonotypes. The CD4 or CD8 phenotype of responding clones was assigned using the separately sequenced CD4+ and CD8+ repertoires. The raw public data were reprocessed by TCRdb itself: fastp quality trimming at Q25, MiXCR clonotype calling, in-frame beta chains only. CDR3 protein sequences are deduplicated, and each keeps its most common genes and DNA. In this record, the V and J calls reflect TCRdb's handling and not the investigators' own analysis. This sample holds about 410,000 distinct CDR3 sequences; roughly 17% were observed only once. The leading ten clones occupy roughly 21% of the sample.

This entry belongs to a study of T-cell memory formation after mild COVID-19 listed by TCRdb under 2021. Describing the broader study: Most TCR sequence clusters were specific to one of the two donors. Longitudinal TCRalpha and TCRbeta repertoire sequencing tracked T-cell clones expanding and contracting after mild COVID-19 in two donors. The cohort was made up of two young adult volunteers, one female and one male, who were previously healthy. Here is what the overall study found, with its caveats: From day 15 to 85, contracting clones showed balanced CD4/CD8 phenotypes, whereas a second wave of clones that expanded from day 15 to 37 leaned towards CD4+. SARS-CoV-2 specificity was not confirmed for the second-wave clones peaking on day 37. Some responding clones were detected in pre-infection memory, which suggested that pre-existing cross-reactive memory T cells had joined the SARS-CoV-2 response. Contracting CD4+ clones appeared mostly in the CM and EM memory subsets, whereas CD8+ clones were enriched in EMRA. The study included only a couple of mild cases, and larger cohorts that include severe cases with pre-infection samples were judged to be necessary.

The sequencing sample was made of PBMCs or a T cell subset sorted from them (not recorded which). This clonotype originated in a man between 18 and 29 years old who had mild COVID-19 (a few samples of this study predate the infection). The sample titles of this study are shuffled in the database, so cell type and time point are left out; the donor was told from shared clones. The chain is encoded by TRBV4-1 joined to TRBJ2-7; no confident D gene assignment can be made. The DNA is TGCGCCAGCAGCCAAGAAATTACGGCCGAGCAGTACTTC. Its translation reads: CASSQEITAEQYF.